Below are 11 T cell receptor beta chains sequenced from a single sample in a study of blood T cell repertoires in COVID-19. Produced via immunoSEQ multiplex PCR; TCRdb's table is partial and in-frame only. The data contain 70,000 to 100,000 clones, 88% of them singletons. Material: peripheral blood. These receptors all stem from a human donor in a cohort sampled during active COVID-19.

The chain is built from TRBV2 and TRBJ1-5; tentative D call: TRBD1 (5 bases). The germline gives CDR1 SNHLY, CDR2 FYNNEI. The CDR3 has 18 residues. With 3 bases removed from V and 4 bases from J, the gap between germline ends came to 22 bases. CDR3 coding DNA: TGTGCCAGCAGTGATCTCTCTTCCGGGGGTATGAGGAATCAGCCCCAGCATTTT. Protein: CASSDLSSGGMRNQPQHF.

The CDR3 is CASSISIRGYGYTF. The CDR3 region has the DNA TGTGCCAGCAGCATATCGATAAGGGGGTACGGCTACACCTTC. V gene TRBV7-2 combines with J gene TRBJ1-2; D may be TRBD1 (6 bases). Trimming cost V 5 bases and J 8 bases, with 18 bases left between them. The CDR3 has 14 amino acids. CDR1 is SGHTA and CDR2 is FQGNSA in the germline V gene.

The V call is TRBV6-2 or TRBV6-3, the J call TRBJ1-2; D possibly corresponds to TRBD1 (5 bases). The V gene's germline CDR1 is MNHEY and CDR2 SVGEGT. Trimming shortened V by 4 bases and J by 3 bases, and 9 bases separated the two germline ends. CDR3 length equals 13 residues. The CDR3 sequence: CASSSDNHYGYTF. For the CDR3, the DNA is TGTGCCAGCAGTTCGGACAACCACTATGGCTACACCTTC.

The rearrangement joins TRBV24-1 to TRBJ2-5; 9 bases are a match to TRBD1. Germline loops: CDR1 KGHDR, CDR2 SFDVKD. V lost 6 bases, J lost 0 bases, and 4 bases stayed unmatched. This CDR3 is 15 amino acids long. The CDR3 DNA sequence: TGTGCCACCAGTCCGGGACAGGGCTACCAAGAGACCCAGTACTTC. Encoded protein: CATSPGQGYQETQYF.

The chain is built from TRBV27 and TRBJ2-1; D possibly corresponds to TRBD1 (7 bases). The germline gives CDR1 MNHEY, CDR2 SMNVEV (reference sequence). The CDR3 is made up of 16 amino acids. V gave up 5 bases and J gave up 4 bases, with 18 bases separating them. CDR3 coding DNA: TGTGCCAGCAGTCCCAGGGGGGTCGTTGTGTACAATGAGCAGTTCTTC. This encodes CASSPRGVVVYNEQFF.

This clone was recorded a few times. The chain is built from TRBV19 and TRBJ2-7; 8 positions agree with TRBD1. With 4 bases clipped from V and 3 bases from J, the junction kept 2 bases outside the gene matches. Germline V lookup: CDR1 LNHDA, CDR2 SQIVND (reference sequence). CDR3 size: 13 residues. This chain's CDR3 is CASSKGQVYEQYF. The DNA for the CDR3 is TGTGCCAGTAGTAAGGGACAGGTCTACGAGCAGTACTTC.

This chain connects TRBV5-1 to TRBJ2-1, with TRBD2 matching over 15 bases. Germline values: CDR1 SGHRS, CDR2 YFSETQ. CDR3 length: 17 residues. Trimming took 4 bases from V and 9 from J; bases not matched to a gene: 11. The CDR3 bases are TGCGCCAGCAGCCCACCGGGACTAGCGGGAGGCCTCGGTGAGCAGTTCTTC. It yields the protein CASSPPGLAGGLGEQFF.

This clone has just a few counts. The J gene is TRBJ2-1, the V gene TRBV7-8, with D perhaps matching TRBD2 (5 bases). Germline-derived CDR1 and CDR2 are SGHVS and FQNEAQ. The V gene lost 1 base and the J gene lost 5 bases, with 12 bases spanning the gap. The CDR3 consists of 15 residues. The CDR3 bases are TGTGCCAGCAGCTTAGAATCCGGAGGTCACAATGAGCAGTTCTTC. Its translation: CASSLESGGHNEQFF. Complete variable domain (other parts from reference TRBV7-8 and TRBJ2-1): GAGVSQSPRYKVAKRGQDVALRCDPISGHVSLFWYQQALGQGPEFLTYFQNEAQLDKSGLPSDRFFAERPEGSVSTLKIQRTQQEDSAVYLCASSLESGGHNEQFFGPGTRLTVL.

This clone was observed a few times. The chain has TRBV13 and TRBJ2-1; the match to TRBD2 covers 10 bases. With V trimmed by 4 bases and J by 3 bases, 3 bases remained unmatched. CDR1 PRHDT and CDR2 FYEKMQ come from the germline V gene (reference sequence). The CDR3 covers 15 residues. CDR3 DNA: TGTGCCAGCAGCTCTAGCGGGAGCGGCTACAATGAGCAGTTCTTC. Its translation: CASSSSGSGYNEQFF. Full variable domain (missing parts from reference TRBV13 and TRBJ2-1): AAGVIQSPRHLIKEKRETATLKCYPIPRHDTVYWYQQGPGQDPQFLISFYEKMQSDKGSIPDRFSAQQFSDYHSELNMSSLELGDSALYFCASSSSGSGYNEQFFGPGTRLTVL.

The chain links TRBV5-6 to TRBJ2-7; the match to TRBD1 covers 9 bases. The CDR3 loop spans 16 amino acids. Germline V lookup: CDR1 SGHDT, CDR2 YYEEEE. J was trimmed by 5 bases and V by 3 bases; bases with no gene match: 12. CDR3 sequence: CASSWRRDRVKDEQYF. The DNA of the CDR3 is TGTGCCAGCAGCTGGAGACGGGACAGGGTGAAGGACGAGCAGTACTTC. The full variable domain, with the rest looked up from reference TRBV5-6 and TRBJ2-7, is DAGVTQSPTHLIKTRGQQVTLRCSPKSGHDTVSWYQQALGQGPQFIFQYYEEEERQRGNFPDRFSGHQFPNYSSELNVNALLLGDSALYLCASSWRRDRVKDEQYFGPGTRLTVT.

The chain combines TRBV7-2 with TRBJ1-5, with D perhaps matching TRBD1 (6 bases). Germline CDR1 is SGHTA and CDR2 is FQGNSA. The CDR3 contains 13 residues. Trimming cost V 0 bases and J 14 bases, with 14 bases left between them. The CDR3 sequence: CASSLAQGTSKHF. For the CDR3, the DNA is TGTGCCAGCAGCTTAGCGCAGGGGACGTCCAAGCATTTT.